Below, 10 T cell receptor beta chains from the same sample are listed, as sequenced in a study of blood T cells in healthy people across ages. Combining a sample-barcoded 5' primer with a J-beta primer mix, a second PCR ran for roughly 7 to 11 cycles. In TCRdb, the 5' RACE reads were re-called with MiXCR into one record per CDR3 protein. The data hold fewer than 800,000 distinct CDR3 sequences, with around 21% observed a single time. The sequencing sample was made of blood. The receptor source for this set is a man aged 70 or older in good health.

The CDR3 DNA follows: TGTGCCAGCAGCTCCCTCGGACTAGCTAGGGCTTTGGGCACAGATACGCAGTATTTT. Amino acids: CASSSLGLARALGTDTQYF. This rearrangement joins TRBV7-2 to TRBJ2-3; 8 bases match TRBD2. Trimming at V came to 4 bases and at J to 1 base, leaving 16 bases not matched to a gene. CDR3 length: 19 residues. Germline assignment: CDR1 SGHTA and CDR2 FQGNSA.

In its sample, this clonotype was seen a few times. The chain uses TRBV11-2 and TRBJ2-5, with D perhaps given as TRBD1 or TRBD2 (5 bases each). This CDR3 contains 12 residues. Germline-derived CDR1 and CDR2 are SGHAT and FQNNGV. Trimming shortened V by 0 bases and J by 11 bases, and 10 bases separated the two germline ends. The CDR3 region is CASSLEGEPQYF. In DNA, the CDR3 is TGTGCCAGCAGCTTAGAAGGGGAGCCTCAGTACTTC.

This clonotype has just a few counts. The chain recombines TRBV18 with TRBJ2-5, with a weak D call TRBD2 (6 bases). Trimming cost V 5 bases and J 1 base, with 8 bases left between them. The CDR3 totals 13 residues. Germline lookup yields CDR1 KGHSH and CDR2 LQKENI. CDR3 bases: TGTGCCAGCTCAGGGGGGAGCCAAGAGACCCAGTACTTC. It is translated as CASSGGSQETQYF.

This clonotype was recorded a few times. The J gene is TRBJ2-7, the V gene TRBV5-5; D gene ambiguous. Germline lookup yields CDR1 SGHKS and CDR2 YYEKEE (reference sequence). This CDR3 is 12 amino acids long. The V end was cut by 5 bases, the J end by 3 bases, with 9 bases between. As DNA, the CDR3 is TGTGCCAGCAGTTCCGCCATCTACGAGCAGTACTTC. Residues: CASSSAIYEQYF.

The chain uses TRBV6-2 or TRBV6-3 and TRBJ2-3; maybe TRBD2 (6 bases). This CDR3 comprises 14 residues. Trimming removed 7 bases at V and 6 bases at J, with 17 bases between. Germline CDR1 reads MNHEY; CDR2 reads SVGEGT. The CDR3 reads CASTLGGPVDTQYF. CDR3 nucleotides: TGTGCCAGCACCCTCGGGGGTCCGGTGGATACGCAGTATTTT.

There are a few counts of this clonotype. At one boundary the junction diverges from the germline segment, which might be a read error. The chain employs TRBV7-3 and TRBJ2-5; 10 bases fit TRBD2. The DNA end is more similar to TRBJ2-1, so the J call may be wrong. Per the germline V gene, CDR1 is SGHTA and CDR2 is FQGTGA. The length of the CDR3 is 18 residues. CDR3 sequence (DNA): TGTACCAGCAGCTTAACGGAGCGATTAGCGGGAGGTGTTAATGAGCAGTTCTTC. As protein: CTSSLTERLAGGVNEQFF.

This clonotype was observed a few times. The CDR3 region has the DNA TGTGCCAGCAGAAACCCACAGGGGGCGCAGGATTTCGAGCAGTACTTC. Protein: CASRNPQGAQDFEQYF. V is TRBV28 and J is TRBJ2-7; 9 bases fit TRBD1. The CDR3 totals 16 residues. Losses at the gene ends were 6 bases for V and 6 bases for J; bases not matched to a gene: 15. Germline-derived CDR1 and CDR2 are MDHEN and SYDVKM.

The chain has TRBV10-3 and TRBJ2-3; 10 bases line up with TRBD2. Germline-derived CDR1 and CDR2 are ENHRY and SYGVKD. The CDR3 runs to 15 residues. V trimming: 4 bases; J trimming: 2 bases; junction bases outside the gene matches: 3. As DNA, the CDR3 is TGTGCCATCAGTGTAGCGGGAGGACTCACAGATACGCAGTATTTT. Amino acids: CAISVAGGLTDTQYF.

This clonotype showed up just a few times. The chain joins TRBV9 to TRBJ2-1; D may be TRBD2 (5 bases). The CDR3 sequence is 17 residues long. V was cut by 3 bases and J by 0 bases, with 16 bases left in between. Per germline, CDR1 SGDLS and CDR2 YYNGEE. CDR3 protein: CASSAPFGSSSYNEQFF. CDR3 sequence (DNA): TGTGCCAGCAGCGCACCCTTTGGGAGTAGCTCCTACAATGAGCAGTTCTTC.

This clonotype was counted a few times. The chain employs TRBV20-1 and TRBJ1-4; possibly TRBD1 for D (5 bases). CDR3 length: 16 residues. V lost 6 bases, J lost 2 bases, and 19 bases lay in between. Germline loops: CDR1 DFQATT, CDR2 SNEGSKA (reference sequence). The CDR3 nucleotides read TGCAGTGCCAGCGGGGCTGACTCAGGGACTAATGAAAAACTGTTTTTT. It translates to CSASGADSGTNEKLFF.